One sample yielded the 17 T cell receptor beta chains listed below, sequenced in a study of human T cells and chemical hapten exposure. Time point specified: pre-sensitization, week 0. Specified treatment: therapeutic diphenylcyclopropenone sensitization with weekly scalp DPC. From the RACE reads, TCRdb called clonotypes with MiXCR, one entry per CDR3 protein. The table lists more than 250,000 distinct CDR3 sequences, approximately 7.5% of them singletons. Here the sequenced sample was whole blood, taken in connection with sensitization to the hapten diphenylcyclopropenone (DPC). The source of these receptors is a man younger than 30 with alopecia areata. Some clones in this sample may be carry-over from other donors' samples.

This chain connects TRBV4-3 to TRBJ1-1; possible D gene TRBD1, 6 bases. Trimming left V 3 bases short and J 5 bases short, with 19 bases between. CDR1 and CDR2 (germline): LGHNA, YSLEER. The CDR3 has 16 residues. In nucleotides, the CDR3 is TGCGCCAGCAGCCAGGACCGACAGGTGATGGGGACTGAAGCTTTCTTT. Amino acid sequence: CASSQDRQVMGTEAFF.

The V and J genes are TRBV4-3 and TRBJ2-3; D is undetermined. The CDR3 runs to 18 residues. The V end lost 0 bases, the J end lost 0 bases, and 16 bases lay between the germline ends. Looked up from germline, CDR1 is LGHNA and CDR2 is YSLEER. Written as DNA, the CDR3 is TGCGCCAGCAGCCAAGATATCTCTCGGGCTCCCAGCACAGATACGCAGTATTTT. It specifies CASSQDISRAPSTDTQYF.

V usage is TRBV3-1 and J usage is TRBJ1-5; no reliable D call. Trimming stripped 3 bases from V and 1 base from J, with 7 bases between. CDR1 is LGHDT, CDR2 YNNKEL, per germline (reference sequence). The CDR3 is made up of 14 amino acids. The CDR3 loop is CASSHGGSNQPQHF. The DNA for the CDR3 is TGTGCCAGCAGCCACGGCGGGAGCAATCAGCCCCAGCATTTT.

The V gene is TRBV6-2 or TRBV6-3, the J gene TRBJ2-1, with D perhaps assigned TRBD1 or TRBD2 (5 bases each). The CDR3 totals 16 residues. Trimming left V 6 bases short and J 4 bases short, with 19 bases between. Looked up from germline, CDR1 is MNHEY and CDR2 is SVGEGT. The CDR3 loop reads CASRPSGTKKYNEQFF. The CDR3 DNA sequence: TGTGCCAGCAGGCCTTCCGGGACCAAAAAGTACAATGAGCAGTTCTTC.

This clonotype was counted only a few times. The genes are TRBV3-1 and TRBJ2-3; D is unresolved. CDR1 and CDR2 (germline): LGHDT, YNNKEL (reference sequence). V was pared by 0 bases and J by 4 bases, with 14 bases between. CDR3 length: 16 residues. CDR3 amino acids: CASSQDLSQQADTQYF. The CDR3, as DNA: TGTGCCAGCAGCCAAGATTTGAGTCAGCAAGCAGATACGCAGTATTTT.

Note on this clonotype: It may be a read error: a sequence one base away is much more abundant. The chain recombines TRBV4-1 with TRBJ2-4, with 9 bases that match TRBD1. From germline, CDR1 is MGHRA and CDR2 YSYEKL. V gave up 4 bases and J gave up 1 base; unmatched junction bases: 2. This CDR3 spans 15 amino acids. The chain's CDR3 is CASSLGQGAKNIQYF. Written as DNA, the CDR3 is TGCGCCAGCAGCCTAGGACAGGGGGCCAAAAACATTCAGTACTTC.

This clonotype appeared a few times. CDR3 region: CASSIREGYTF. Here the CDR3 DNA reads TGTGCCAGCTCTATCAGGGAAGGCTACACCTTC. The chain recombines TRBV7-9 with TRBJ1-2; a weak D match, TRBD1 (5 bases). This CDR3 comprises 11 residues. Trimming stripped 8 bases from V and 8 bases from J, with 12 bases between. CDR1 and CDR2 from the germline V gene are SEHNR and FQNEAQ (reference sequence).

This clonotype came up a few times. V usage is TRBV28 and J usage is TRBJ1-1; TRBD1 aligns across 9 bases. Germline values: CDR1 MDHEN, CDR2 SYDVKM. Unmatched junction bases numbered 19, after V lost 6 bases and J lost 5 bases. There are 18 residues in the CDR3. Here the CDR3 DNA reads TGTGCCAGCAGCCTGGTGATAGGACAGGGGATCGCGGAGACTGAAGCTTTCTTT. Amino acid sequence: CASSLVIGQGIAETEAFF.

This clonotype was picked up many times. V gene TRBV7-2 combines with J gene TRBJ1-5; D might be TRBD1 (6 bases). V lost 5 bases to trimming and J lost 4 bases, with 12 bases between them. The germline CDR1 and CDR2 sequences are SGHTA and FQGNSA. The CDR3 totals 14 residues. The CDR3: CASSQGLRNQPQHF. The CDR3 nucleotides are TGTGCCAGCAGCCAGGGGTTACGGAATCAGCCCCAGCATTTT.

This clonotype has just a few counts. CDR3: CASSPQGSGSYNEQFF. The CDR3 DNA is TGTGCCAGCAGCCCCCAGGGGTCGGGCTCCTACAATGAGCAGTTCTTC. This chain joins TRBV9 and TRBJ2-1, with D perhaps TRBD1 (6 bases). The CDR3 loop spans 16 amino acids. V lost 4 bases, J lost 0 bases, and 14 bases lay in between. Germline V lookup: CDR1 SGDLS, CDR2 YYNGEE.

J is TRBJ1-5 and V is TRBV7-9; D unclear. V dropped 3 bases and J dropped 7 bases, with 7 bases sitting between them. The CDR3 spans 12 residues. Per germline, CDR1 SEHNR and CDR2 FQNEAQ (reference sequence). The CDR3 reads CASSLEIQPQHF. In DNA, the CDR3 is TGTGCCAGCAGCTTGGAGATACAGCCCCAGCATTTT.

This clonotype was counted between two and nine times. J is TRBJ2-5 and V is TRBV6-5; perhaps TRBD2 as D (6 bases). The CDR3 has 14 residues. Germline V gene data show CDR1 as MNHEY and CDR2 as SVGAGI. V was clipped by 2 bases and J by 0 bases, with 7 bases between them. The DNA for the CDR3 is TGTGCCAGCAGTTACGGGGGGAACCAAGAGACCCAGTACTTC. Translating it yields CASSYGGNQETQYF.

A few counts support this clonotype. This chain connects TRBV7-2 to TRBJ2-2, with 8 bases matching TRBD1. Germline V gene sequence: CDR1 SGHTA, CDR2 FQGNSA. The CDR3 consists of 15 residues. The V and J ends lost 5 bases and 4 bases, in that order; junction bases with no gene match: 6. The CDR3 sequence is CASSLAGGPTGELFF. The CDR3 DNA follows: TGTGCCAGCAGCCTCGCAGGGGGCCCCACCGGGGAGCTGTTTTTT.

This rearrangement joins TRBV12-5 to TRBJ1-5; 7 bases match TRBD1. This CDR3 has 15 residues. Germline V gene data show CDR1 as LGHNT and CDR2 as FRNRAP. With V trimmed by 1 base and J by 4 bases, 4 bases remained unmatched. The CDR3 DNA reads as TGTGCTAGTGGTTTGGATTGGGACAGTAATCAGCCCCAGCATTTT. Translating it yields CASGLDWDSNQPQHF.

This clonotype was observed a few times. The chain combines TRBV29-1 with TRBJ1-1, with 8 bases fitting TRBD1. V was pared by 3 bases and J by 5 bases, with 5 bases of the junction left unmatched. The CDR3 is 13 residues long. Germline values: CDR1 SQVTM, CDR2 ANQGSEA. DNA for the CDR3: TGCAGCGTTGATCCCAGGGGGCTTACTGAAGCTTTCTTT. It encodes CSVDPRGLTEAFF.

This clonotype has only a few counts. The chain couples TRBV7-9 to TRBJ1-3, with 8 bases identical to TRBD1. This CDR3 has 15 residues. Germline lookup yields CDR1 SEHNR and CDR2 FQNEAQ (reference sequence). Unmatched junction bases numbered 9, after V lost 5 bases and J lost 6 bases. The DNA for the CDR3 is TGTGCCAGCAGCCCCGGACAGGGCGGGGTAAACACCATATATTTT. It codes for CASSPGQGGVNTIYF.

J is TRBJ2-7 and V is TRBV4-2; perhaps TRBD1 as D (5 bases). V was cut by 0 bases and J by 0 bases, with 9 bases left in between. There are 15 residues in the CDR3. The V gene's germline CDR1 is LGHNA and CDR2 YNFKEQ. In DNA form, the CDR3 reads TGTGCCAGCAGCCAAGAGACAGCTAGCTCCTACGAGCAGTACTTC. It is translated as CASSQETASSYEQYF.